These 27 T cell receptor beta chains were all obtained from the same sample, sequenced in a study of CD8 T cells in Susac syndrome (dated by TCRdb to the late 2010s). The library was prepared using the immunoSEQ multiplex PCR assay. RNA was extracted using the RNeasy kit, and about 0.5 to 1 ug of the RNA was reverse transcribed with random hexamers. Starting from the raw public reads, TCRdb applied fastp trimming at Q25, assembled clones with MiXCR and retained in-frame beta chains. Each CDR3 protein gets just one entry, which takes the most common genes and DNA from the rows behind it. The sample records some 150,000 distinct CDR3 sequences, around 94% of which are singletons. Of the sample, approximately 0.25% falls within the top ten clones. The sequencing input was CD8+ T cells from PBMCs. All receptors derive from a human donor in good health.

The genes are TRBV6-2 or TRBV6-3 and TRBJ2-1; 10 positions agree with TRBD2. The length of the CDR3 is 13 residues. V lost 4 bases and J lost 7; bases outside the gene matches: 1. Germline V CDR1 and CDR2: MNHEY, SVGEGT. DNA of the CDR3: TGTGCCAGCAGTTTAGCGGGAGGTAATGAGCAGTTCTTC. This sequence encodes CASSLAGGNEQFF.

This sequence joins TRBV7-9 and TRBJ2-7; TRBD1 is a possible D gene (5 bases). Looked up from germline, CDR1 is SEHNR and CDR2 is FQNEAQ (reference sequence). The V and J ends lost 5 bases and 7 bases respectively, with 33 bases between them. The CDR3 is made up of 19 amino acids. The CDR3 bases are TGTGCCAGCAGCCCAGCCGGGTACTTAGAACGGACATCCATCGGGGAGCAGTACTTC. This translates into CASSPAGYLERTSIGEQYF.

The chain uses TRBV11-2 and TRBJ2-5, with D hard to call. The CDR3 length is 12 residues. The V end lost 6 bases, the J end lost 4 bases, and 9 bases lay between the germline ends. From germline, CDR1 is SGHAT and CDR2 FQNNGV. CDR3 protein: CASRLLGETQYF. The DNA for the CDR3 is TGTGCCAGCAGATTATTAGGAGAGACCCAGTACTTC.

The chain has TRBV14 and TRBJ2-7; 9 bases fit TRBD1. Germline values: CDR1 SGHDN, CDR2 FVKESK. This CDR3 spans 15 amino acids. The ends lost 5 bases at V and 3 bases at J; junction bases unmatched: 8. CDR3 protein: CASSLRRDRVYEQYF. In DNA, the CDR3 is TGTGCCAGCAGCTTGCGGCGGGACAGGGTCTACGAGCAGTACTTC.

CDR3 loop: CASSLAPPGGKGYTF. CDR3 DNA sequence: TGTGCCAGCAGCTTAGCGCCCCCCGGGGGCAAGGGCTACACCTTC. V gene TRBV7-2 combines with J gene TRBJ1-2; tentatively, D is TRBD1 (6 bases). From germline, CDR1 is SGHTA and CDR2 FQGNSA. Trimming shortened V by 0 bases and J by 8 bases, and 16 bases separated the two germline ends. The CDR3 has 15 residues.

V and J are TRBV7-9 and TRBJ2-7; TRBD2 agrees at 10 bases. CDR3 size: 13 residues. The ends lost 6 bases at V and 6 bases at J; junction bases unmatched: 5. CDR1 is SEHNR, CDR2 FQNEAQ, per germline (reference sequence). The CDR3 DNA reads TGTGCCAGCAGTTCAGCGGGAGGGCTCGAGCAGTACTTC. It is translated as CASSSAGGLEQYF.

The chain is built from TRBV27 and TRBJ2-5; D possibly corresponds to TRBD1 (7 bases). Germline CDR1 reads MNHEY; CDR2 reads SMNVEV (reference sequence). V was trimmed by 0 bases and J by 2 bases, leaving 13 bases between them. This CDR3 has 16 residues. The DNA for the CDR3 is TGTGCCAGCAGTTTATCGGCGGGACAGCCTCAAGAGACCCAGTACTTC. Amino acid sequence: CASSLSAGQPQETQYF.

The chain carries TRBV7-3 and TRBJ2-1; tentatively, D is TRBD1 or TRBD2 (5 bases each). CDR3 length equals 13 residues. V lost 4 bases and J 4 bases, leaving 8 bases between the germline ends. Germline CDR1 reads SGHTA; CDR2 reads FQGTGA. CDR3 protein: CASSWDLYNEQFF. CDR3 sequence (DNA): TGTGCCAGCAGCTGGGACCTGTACAATGAGCAGTTCTTC.

The chain employs TRBV29-1 and TRBJ2-1, with D unresolved. Germline CDR1 reads SQVTM; CDR2 reads ANQGSEA. Trimming cost V 6 bases and J 3 bases, with 9 bases left between them. The CDR3 totals 12 residues. DNA of the CDR3: TGCAGCGTATTAGTTTTCTACAATGAGCAGTTCTTC. Protein product: CSVLVFYNEQFF.

This chain joins TRBV9 and TRBJ2-1; D gene unclear. The CDR3 runs 12 residues. V was cut by 4 bases and J by 10 bases, with 12 bases left in between. Germline V gives CDR1 SGDLS, CDR2 YYNGEE. CDR3 sequence (DNA): TGTGCCAGCAGCCCTTACCTCGGAGAGCAGTTCTTC. Protein product: CASSPYLGEQFF.

The V gene is TRBV28, the J gene TRBJ2-5; possibly TRBD1 for D (7 bases). CDR3 length: 13 amino acids. V lost 3 bases and J 7 bases, leaving 12 bases between the germline ends. Germline V gene data show CDR1 as MDHEN and CDR2 as SYDVKM. CDR3 bases: TGTGCCAGCAGTTTCCGGCAGGGGGGGACCCAGTACTTC. Residues: CASSFRQGGTQYF.

Points on this clonotype: The CDR3 does not close with the conserved phenylalanine or tryptophan, likely indicating a read error. J is TRBJ2-3 and V is TRBV29-1; tentatively, D is TRBD2 (5 bases). Trimming took 7 bases from V and 0 from J, leaving 8 bases between them. The CDR3 runs 12 residues. Germline V gene lookup returns CDR1 SQVTM and CDR2 ANQGSEA. For the CDR3, the DNA is TGCAGCGGCCGGGAAAGCACAGATACGCAGTATCTT. This encodes CSGRESTDTQYL.

The chain couples TRBV20-1 to TRBJ1-1, with D unresolved. Germline assignment: CDR1 DFQATT and CDR2 SNEGSKA (reference sequence). The CDR3 runs 12 residues. The V end lost 5 bases, the J end lost 0 bases, and 7 bases lay between the germline ends. The CDR3 region has the DNA TGCAGTGCTTCCAAGATGAACACTGAAGCTTTCTTT. Translated: CSASKMNTEAFF.

The rearrangement joins TRBV9 to TRBJ2-2, with 12 bases that match TRBD2. Germline trimming cut 4 bases from V and 4 bases from J; bases unmatched to any gene: 8. The CDR3 runs 17 residues. Germline CDR1 reads SGDLS; CDR2 reads YYNGEE. The CDR3 protein is CASSPRLAGVLTGELFF. CDR3 coding DNA: TGTGCCAGCAGCCCCCGACTAGCGGGAGTACTCACCGGGGAGCTGTTTTTT.

The genes are TRBV7-3 and TRBJ2-1; D not resolved. Deletions cut 5 bases from V and 4 bases from J, with 21 bases between. The CDR3 contains 17 residues. Germline CDR1 and CDR2: SGHTA and FQGTGA. DNA for the CDR3: TGTGCCAGCAGCCCCGAACCACTTCTAGAATCTTACAATGAGCAGTTCTTC. Amino acid sequence: CASSPEPLLESYNEQFF. Supplemented by reference TRBV7-3 and TRBJ2-1, the full variable domain reads GAGVSQTPSNKVTEKGKYVELRCDPISGHTALYWYRQSLGQGPEFLIYFQGTGAADDSGLPNDRFFAVRPEGSVSTLKIQRTERGDSAVYLCASSPEPLLESYNEQFFGPGTRLTVL.

The rearrangement uses TRBV4-3 and TRBJ2-5, with D perhaps TRBD1 (6 bases). CDR1 is LGHNA, CDR2 YSLEER, per germline. The ends were cut back, 0 bases at V and 4 bases at J, with 12 bases in the middle. This CDR3 is built from 15 residues. This chain's CDR3 is CASSQEGQSGETQYF. The CDR3 region has the DNA TGCGCCAGCAGCCAAGAGGGACAATCCGGAGAGACCCAGTACTTC.

The chain employs TRBV25-1 and TRBJ2-7; 7 bases line up with TRBD1. J was trimmed by 5 bases and V by 4 bases; bases with no gene match: 5. CDR1 and CDR2 from the germline V gene are MGHDK and SYGVNS. The CDR3 is 13 amino acids. CDR3 nucleotide sequence: TGTGCCAGCAGTGGACAGGGATTCGACGAGCAGTACTTC. Encoded protein: CASSGQGFDEQYF.

The chain recombines TRBV6-5 with TRBJ2-6; D remains unclear. The V gene's germline CDR1 is MNHEY and CDR2 SVGAGI. The CDR3 covers 14 residues. V gave up 0 bases and J gave up 2 bases, with 2 bases separating them. CDR3 nucleotide sequence: TGTGCCAGCAGTTACTCGACTGGGGCCAACGTCCTGACTTTC. Its protein product is CASSYSTGANVLTF.

The chain employs TRBV5-1 and TRBJ2-3; D might be TRBD2 (6 bases). Germline CDR1 SGHRS, CDR2 YFSETQ. The V and J ends lost 6 bases and 3 bases respectively, with 8 bases between them. The length of the CDR3 is 12 residues. The CDR3 spells CASNGRTDTQYF. The DNA for the CDR3 is TGCGCCAGCAACGGGAGAACAGATACGCAGTATTTT.

CDR3 in DNA: TGTGCCAGCAGCCGGGACAGTGGCAATGAGCAGTTCTTC. This gives the protein CASSRDSGNEQFF. The rearrangement joins TRBV11-3 to TRBJ2-1; 7 positions match TRBD1. CDR3 length equals 13 residues. Germline V lookup: CDR1 SGHNT, CDR2 YENEEA. V was clipped by 5 bases and J by 6 bases; unmatched bases: 4.

This clonotype was picked up one time. The V and J genes are TRBV2 and TRBJ2-1, with 7 bases that match TRBD2. The V gene end was trimmed by 10 bases and the J gene end by 3 bases; junction bases not matched to a gene: 6. Germline-derived CDR1 and CDR2 are SNHLY and FYNNEI. The CDR3 has 13 residues. Written as DNA, the CDR3 is TGTGCCATCAACAGCGGGGACTACAATGAGCAGTTCTTC. As protein: CAINSGDYNEQFF. Full variable domain (outside the CDR3, taken from reference TRBV2 and TRBJ2-1): EPEVTQTPSHQVTQMGQEVILRCVPISNHLYFYWYRQILGQKVEFLVSFYNNEISEKSEIFDDQFSVERPDGSNFTLKIRSTKLEDSAMYFCAINSGDYNEQFFGPGTRLTVL.

The chain has TRBV7-3 and TRBJ1-1; tentatively, D is TRBD1 (5 bases). The CDR3 covers 13 residues. V was cut by 5 bases and J by 1 base, with 8 bases left in between. CDR1 and CDR2 from the germline V gene are SGHTA and FQGTGA. The CDR3 DNA reads TGTGCCAGCAGCGATACAGGGAACACTGAAGCTTTCTTT. Translation: CASSDTGNTEAFF.

This clonotype was seen once. The CDR3 protein is CASGEDQVYNEQFF. CDR3 nucleotides: TGTGCCAGTGGGGAGGACCAAGTATACAATGAGCAGTTCTTC. This rearrangement joins TRBV28 to TRBJ2-1; D is possibly TRBD2 (6 bases). The germline V gene has CDR1 MDHEN and CDR2 SYDVKM. Between the trimmed V and J ends, which lost 9 bases and 4 bases, there was a span of 16 bases. The CDR3 is made up of 14 amino acids.

The chain recombines TRBV2 with TRBJ1-1, with D hard to call. V was shortened by 1 base and J by 8 bases, with 11 bases between the two germline ends. The CDR3 extends over 13 amino acids. Germline V CDR1 and CDR2: SNHLY, FYNNEI. The CDR3 coding sequence is TGTGCCAGCAGTGAAGGAGTCGGCTTCGAAGCTTTCTTT. This codes for CASSEGVGFEAFF.

The genes are TRBV4-2 and TRBJ2-5; maybe TRBD1 (6 bases). The CDR3 runs to 15 residues. Trimming cost V 1 base and J 1 base, with 10 bases left between them. Per germline, CDR1 LGHNA and CDR2 YNFKEQ. CDR3 DNA sequence: TGTGCCAGCAGCCAAGGCCGGGACACCCAAGAGACCCAGTACTTC. Its translation is CASSQGRDTQETQYF.

This chain uses TRBV28 with TRBJ2-5; no clear D. The CDR3 has 14 amino acids. Trimming left V 2 bases short and J 5 bases short, with 12 bases between. CDR1 MDHEN and CDR2 SYDVKM come from the germline V gene. The CDR3 here is CASSLRALEETQYF. CDR3 DNA sequence: TGTGCCAGCAGTTTACGCGCCCTGGAGGAGACCCAGTACTTC.

V is TRBV27 and J is TRBJ2-7; 9 nucleotides agree with TRBD2. The germline CDR1 and CDR2 sequences are MNHEY and SMNVEV (reference sequence). J lost 4 bases, V lost 5 bases, and 6 bases had no gene match. The CDR3 runs to 14 residues. In nucleotides, the CDR3 is TGTGCCAGCAGTCTGACTAGCGGAATTTACGAGCAGTACTTC. Translation: CASSLTSGIYEQYF.